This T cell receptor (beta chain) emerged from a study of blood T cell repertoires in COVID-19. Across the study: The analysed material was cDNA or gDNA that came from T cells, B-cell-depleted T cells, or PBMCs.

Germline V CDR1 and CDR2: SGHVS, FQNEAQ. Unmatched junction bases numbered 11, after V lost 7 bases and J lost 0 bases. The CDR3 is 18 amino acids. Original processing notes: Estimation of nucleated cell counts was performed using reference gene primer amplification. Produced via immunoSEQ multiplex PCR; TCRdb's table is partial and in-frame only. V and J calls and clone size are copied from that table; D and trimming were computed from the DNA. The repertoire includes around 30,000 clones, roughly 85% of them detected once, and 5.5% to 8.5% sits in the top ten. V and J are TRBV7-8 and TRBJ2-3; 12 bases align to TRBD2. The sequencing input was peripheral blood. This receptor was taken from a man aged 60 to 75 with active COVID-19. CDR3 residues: CASIRLAGAGSSTDTQYF. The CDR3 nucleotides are TGTGCCAGCATCAGACTAGCGGGAGCCGGATCTAGCACAGATACGCAGTATTTT.